These T cell receptor beta chains were read from a single sample in a study of T cell changes during pregnancy in multiple sclerosis. Repertoires were generated with immunoSEQ multiplex PCR, while TCRdb's copy carries only in-frame clones and drops some. The sample holds 40,000 to 45,000 clones, roughly 89% seen once. The input for sequencing was CD4+ T cells from peripheral blood mononuclear cells, taken in the first trimester of pregnancy. The receptors here all came from a female donor with multiple sclerosis, enrolled in a pregnancy study. CDR3s include the opening cysteine and the closing phenylalanine or tryptophan. The D gene is left open where the match is weak. Size values are once, few and many counts, or a class for expanded clones, and some rows have none.

TRBV4-2	NA	TRBJ1-4	TRBD1	14	CASSQEGGNEKLFF	TGTGCCAGCAGCCAAGAAGGGGGCAATGAAAAACTGTTTTTT
TRBV5-8	NA	TRBJ1-2	TRBD1	14	CASSPTGTGDGYTF	TGTGCCAGCAGCCCGACCGGGACAGGGGACGGCTACACCTTC
TRBV6-6	NA	TRBJ2-1	TRBD1	14	CASSRGQGSGEQFF	TGTGCCAGCAGCCGCGGACAGGGGAGCGGTGAGCAGTTCTTC
TRBV7-2	NA	TRBJ2-1	TRBD2	15	CASSLGREAYNEQFF	TGTGCCAGCAGCTTAGGGCGGGAGGCTTACAATGAGCAGTTCTTC
TRBV6-5	once	TRBJ1-1	NA	13	CASVGLSNTEAFF	TGTGCCAGCGTGGGCCTGTCTAACACTGAAGCTTTCTTT
TRBV7-2	NA	TRBJ2-1	NA	15	CASSLSPTSYNEQFF	TGTGCCAGCAGCTTATCCCCTACCTCCTACAATGAGCAGTTCTTC
TRBV28	NA	TRBJ1-5	NA	12	CASSLGLPPQHF	TGTGCCAGCAGCCTGGGACTGCCGCCCCAGCATTTT
TRBV28	NA	TRBJ1-1	TRBD1	16	CASSSHTGGSKTEAFF	TGTGCCAGCAGTTCCCATACAGGGGGCTCGAAGACTGAAGCTTTCTTT
TRBV19	NA	TRBJ2-1	TRBD2	14	CASTVGGGYNEQFF	TGTGCCAGTACTGTGGGGGGGGGTTACAATGAGCAGTTCTTC
TRBV7-9	NA	TRBJ2-1	NA	16	CASSLLGGGTHNEQFF	TGTGCCAGCAGCTTATTGGGCGGCGGGACCCACAATGAGCAGTTCTTC
TRBV11-1	once	TRBJ2-7	TRBD2	16	CASSLPSTRGAYEQYF	TGTGCCAGCAGCTTACCAAGCACTCGGGGGGCCTACGAGCAGTACTTC
TRBV6-4	NA	TRBJ2-7	NA	15	CASSHRLGGSYEQYF	TGTGCCAGCAGTCATCGACTAGGAGGCTCCTACGAGCAGTACTTC
TRBV30	NA	TRBJ2-5	NA	12	CAWGTIQETQYF	TGTGCCTGGGGGACAATCCAAGAGACCCAGTACTTC
TRBV30	NA	TRBJ2-1	TRBD2	13	CALAGGSYNEQFF	TGTGCCTTAGCGGGAGGTTCCTACAATGAGCAGTTCTTC
TRBV6-5	NA	TRBJ2-5	TRBD1	14	CASSTETGGETQYF	TGTGCCAGCAGTACCGAAACAGGGGGAGAGACCCAGTACTTC
TRBV5-4	NA	TRBJ2-7	NA	15	CASSLGGRQSYEQYF	TGTGCCAGCAGCTTGGGGGGCCGACAGTCCTACGAGCAGTACTTC
TRBV2	NA	TRBJ1-3	NA	15	CASRLDSTKGPTIYF	TGTGCCAGCAGGCTCGACAGCACTAAGGGCCCCACCATATATTTT
TRBV25-1	NA	TRBJ1-2	NA	16	CASSETTINGPNGYTF	TGTGCCAGCAGTGAGACGACAATCAACGGCCCCAATGGCTACACCTTC
TRBV5-1	NA	TRBJ2-1	TRBD1	15	CASSPLTGTDNEQFF	TGCGCCAGCAGCCCACTGACCGGGACAGATAATGAGCAGTTCTTC
TRBV5-6	NA	TRBJ2-3	NA	15	CASSLAGSPRDTQYF	TGTGCCAGCAGCTTGGCCGGGTCCCCGAGAGATACGCAGTATTTT
TRBV5-1	NA	TRBJ2-1	TRBD2	16	CASRPYSGSSYNEQFF	TGCGCCAGCAGGCCCTATAGCGGGAGCTCCTACAATGAGCAGTTCTTC
TRBV9	NA	TRBJ2-7	NA	15	CASSATGDSPYEQYF	TGTGCCAGCAGCGCAACCGGAGATTCCCCCTACGAGCAGTACTTC
TRBV6-5	once	TRBJ2-7	NA	15	CASSFRATSSYEQYF	TGTGCCAGCAGCTTCAGGGCGACATCCTCCTACGAGCAGTACTTC
TRBV18	NA	TRBJ2-2	NA	14	CASSPAGSAGELFF	TGTGCCAGCTCACCGGCCGGGAGCGCCGGGGAGCTGTTTTTT
TRBV28	NA	TRBJ1-1	NA	14	CASSLPDPRAEAFF	TGTGCCAGCAGTTTACCGGACCCGAGGGCTGAAGCTTTCTTT
TRBV6-1	NA	TRBJ2-1	NA	15	CASRERPTTRNEQFF	TGTGCCAGCAGGGAGAGGCCAACCACGCGGAATGAGCAGTTCTTC
TRBV5-6	NA	TRBJ1-6	TRBD1	13	CASSRDRVSPLHF	TGTGCCAGCAGCCGGGACAGGGTCTCACCCCTCCACTTT
TRBV5-6	NA	TRBJ2-5	NA	14	CASSDQGGGETQYF	TGTGCCAGCAGCGACCAAGGAGGAGGGGAGACCCAGTACTTC
TRBV7-2	NA	TRBJ1-2	TRBD1	15	CASSLGQGVNYGYTF	TGTGCCAGCAGCCTGGGACAGGGGGTCAACTATGGCTACACCTTC
TRBV19	many	TRBJ1-2	NA	14	CASSIEVDFYGYTF	TGTGCCAGTAGTATTGAGGTCGACTTCTATGGCTACACCTTC
TRBV7-3	NA	TRBJ2-3	NA	14	CASSRNDPGDTQYF	TGTGCCAGCAGCCGAAATGATCCAGGGGATACGCAGTATTTT
TRBV18	NA	TRBJ2-3	NA	18	CASSSDRVTAPVLDTQYF	TGTGCCAGCTCTTCCGACAGAGTTACGGCGCCGGTACTAGATACGCAGTATTTT
TRBV28	few	TRBJ1-2	NA	13	CAIPGGRGYGYTF	TGTGCCATCCCGGGGGGGAGAGGCTATGGCTACACCTTC
TRBV6-5	NA	TRBJ2-7	NA	15	CASSPLTGTNYEQYF	TGTGCCAGCAGTCCCTTGACAGGTACTAACTACGAGCAGTACTTC
TRBV5-5	NA	TRBJ2-7	NA	14	CASSLGQISYEQYF	TGTGCCAGCAGCTTGGGGCAGATATCCTACGAGCAGTACTTC
TRBV5-1	NA	TRBJ2-3	NA	17	CASSLDIRRPSTDTQYF	TGCGCCAGCAGCTTGGATATCCGGCGGCCGAGCACAGATACGCAGTATTTT
TRBV27	NA	TRBJ1-1	TRBD1	14	CASSWDRASTEAFF	TGTGCCAGCAGTTGGGACAGGGCTTCCACCGAAGCTTTCTTT
TRBV19	NA	TRBJ2-7	TRBD1	17	CASSPFPGTGISYEQYF	TGTGCCAGTAGTCCCTTCCCCGGGACAGGGATATCCTACGAGCAGTACTTC
TRBV27	NA	TRBJ1-1	NA	15	CASSLSFGRNTEAFF	TGTGCCAGCAGTTTATCATTTGGGCGGAACACTGAAGCTTTCTTT
TRBV5-4	once	TRBJ2-6	NA	15	CASSLDQAGANVLTF	TGTGCCAGCAGCTTGGACCAGGCTGGGGCCAACGTCCTGACTTTC
TRBV6-5	NA	TRBJ1-1	NA	14	CASREWVADTEAFF	TGTGCCAGCAGGGAGTGGGTGGCTGACACTGAAGCTTTCTTT
TRBV5-8	NA	TRBJ2-7	NA	13	CASSLRRAGEQYF	TGTGCCAGCAGCTTGAGGAGGGCGGGCGAGCAGTACTTC
TRBV2	NA	TRBJ2-7	NA	13	CASSEPDSYEQYF	TGTGCCAGCAGTGAGCCAGACTCCTACGAGCAGTACTTC
TRBV21-1	NA	TRBJ2-5	NA	14	CARYLESETETQYF	TGTGCCAGATATTTGGAGAGCGAGACAGAGACCCAGTACTTC
TRBV5-1	few	TRBJ2-3	TRBD1	15	CASSRDSPGTDTQYF	TGCGCCAGCAGCCGGGACAGCCCAGGCACAGATACGCAGTATTTT
TRBV27	NA	TRBJ2-7	NA	15	CASSRSWGQTYEQYF	TGTGCCAGCAGCCGATCCTGGGGGCAGACCTACGAGCAGTACTTC
TRBV19	NA	TRBJ2-3	NA	14	CASKGHVSRDTQYF	TGTGCCAGTAAAGGACATGTCAGTAGAGATACGCAGTATTTT
TRBV5-3	NA	TRBJ2-7	TRBD2	21	CARSFGLAGERLRSDSYEQYF	TGTGCCAGAAGCTTCGGACTAGCGGGAGAGCGTCTACGGAGTGACTCCTACGAGCAGTACTTC
TRBV18	few	TRBJ1-2	NA	13	CASSPRGGDGYTF	TGTGCCAGCTCACCACGAGGGGGGGACGGCTACACCTTC
TRBV2	NA	TRBJ1-2	TRBD1	12	CASTDRGHGYTF	TGTGCCAGTACCGACAGGGGTCATGGCTACACCTTC
TRBV6-5	NA	TRBJ1-1	TRBD1	15	CASSSQGQDRNEAFF	TGTGCCAGCAGTTCACAAGGACAGGACAGGAATGAAGCTTTCTTT
TRBV5-4	NA	TRBJ2-4	TRBD1	16	CASSVDPGQVKGIQYF	TGTGCCAGCAGCGTAGACCCTGGACAGGTAAAAGGCATTCAGTACTTC